This T cell receptor beta chain is drawn from a study of cytotoxic CD8 clonotypes in ibrutinib-treated CLL (dated by TCRdb to the early 2020s). At the level of the whole study: The cohort was composed of ten to eleven relapsed/refractory and roughly 15 treatment-naive patients; IGHV unmutated status was identified in approximately 17 patients. Responses were partial in some 24 patients and complete in 2; after median roughly 69 months follow-up, roughly 15 stayed in remission and about twelve progressed. The response samples were drawn at a median of roughly twelve months into treatment, with a range of about 6 to 40 months. On average, each sample yielded roughly 250,000 productive templates and 85,000 to 95,000 productive rearrangements. Of the approximately 87 participants in the trial, 25 to 30 had longitudinal samples available. Cryopreserved peripheral blood mononuclear cells were obtained prior to treatment, at the time of response, and at either disease progression or sustained remission. Every remission and progressive disease sample was obtained while ibrutinib was still being received by the patients. Results and caveats for the whole study, not just this receptor: Lymph node repertoires were not examined, and the timing of sampling was not matched between patients in sustained remission and those whose disease progressed. An increase in clonality was observed at ibrutinib response, with clonality remaining stable during sustained remission and falling back toward baseline at progression. Baseline clonality exceeded that of age-matched healthy donors and correlated strongly with circulating CD8+ T-cell counts. Public clonotypes were rare and either shrank or stayed stable during treatment, and the rise in clonality at ibrutinib response reflected expansion of private clonotypes.

The germline V gene (reference sequence) gives CDR1 as LNHDA and CDR2 as SQIVND. Including the terminal cysteine and phenylalanine, the CDR3 comprises 14 residues. The DNA shown is the 42-base CDR3, in frame from base 1. Each clonotype received, on average, about 10x coverage in deep resolution sequencing performed on a MiSeq, where the target depth lay between 1 in 1 million and 1 in 200,000 T cells. TCR beta libraries were generated with the immunoSEQ hsTCRB Kit. The authors processed their data as follows. Data were analyzed with ImmunoSEQ Data Assistant and ImmunoSEQ Analyzer, with V, D and J genes assigned per IMGT definitions. Clonality was computed as one minus normalized Shannon entropy of productive rearrangement frequencies, ranging from 0 to 1. Only overrepresented clonotypes making up at least 0.05% of the repertoire of each patient were included in the public clonotype analysis. Roughly 13 age-matched healthy donor repertoires from immuneACCESS were used as controls for clonality. TCRdb provides this immuneACCESS table in a form limited to in-frame rearrangements. Some clones are lacking; in checked studies, under half of them reflect an unresolved V gene, and why the rest are absent is not known. The DNA gave D and trimming, while V, J and clone size come from that table. Within this sample are roughly 63,000 clones, with around three fifths of them counted one time only. The top ten clones comprise about 14% of the sample.

Remarks on this clone: Its recognized antigen is unknown. Germline is not matched at one junction end, which may reflect a read error.

According to the study, the label for this sample's time point signals: roughly 12 months on ibrutinib. For TCR beta library preparation, approximately 1.9 micrograms of genomic DNA was extracted from cryopreserved PBMCs. Longitudinal blood samples from CLL patients on ibrutinib monotherapy underwent high-throughput TCR beta sequencing. The patients took part in an open-label, single-center phase 2 trial of ibrutinib monotherapy. The receptor's source is a human donor with chronic lymphocytic leukemia. Rearrangement joined TRBV19 to TRBJ1-2, and possibly TRBD1, on 6 matching bases. Material: PBMCs, obtained after 12 months of ibrutinib treatment. Here the CDR3 is given as CASSLETGTYGYTF. The DNA sequence is TGTGCCAGTAGTTTAGAGACAGGTACCTATGGCTACACCTTC.